Following are 21 T cell receptor beta chains from one sample sequenced in a study of blood T cell repertoires in COVID-19. Produced via immunoSEQ multiplex PCR; TCRdb's table is partial and in-frame only. The sample consists of roughly 30,000 clones, 85% to 95% of them appearing once. Sequencing was done on a sample of peripheral blood. Receptors were obtained from a woman aged 65 to 85 with COVID-19, enrolled during active disease.

This clone appeared a single time. This chain uses TRBV25-1 with TRBJ2-1; D is ambiguous. V was shortened by 1 base and J by 6 bases, with 19 bases between the two germline ends. The germline V gene has CDR1 MGHDK and CDR2 SYGVNS. The CDR3 is made up of 17 amino acids. The CDR3, as DNA: TGTGCCAGCAGTGAATTTCCCCAGCCCCCCAGAGGCAATGAGCAGTTCTTC. Amino acids: CASSEFPQPPRGNEQFF. Full variable domain (missing parts from reference TRBV25-1 and TRBJ2-1): EADIYQTPRYLVIGTGKKITLECSQTMGHDKMYWYQQDPGMELHLIHYSYGVNSTEKGDLSSESTVSRIRTEHFPLTLESARPSHTSQYLCASSEFPQPPRGNEQFFGPGTRLTVL.

The chain recombines TRBV19 with TRBJ2-1; 10 bases align to TRBD2. The CDR3 has 18 amino acids. CDR1 LNHDA and CDR2 SQIVND come from the germline V gene (reference sequence). V lost 3 bases to trimming and J lost 8 bases; unmatched junction nucleotides: 16. The CDR3 protein is CASSIAVVPSGGADEQFF. The DNA of the CDR3 is TGTGCCAGTAGTATCGCGGTGGTACCCAGCGGGGGGGCGGATGAGCAGTTCTTC.

This sequence joins TRBV11-2 and TRBJ2-7; D not certain. Germline assignment: CDR1 SGHAT and CDR2 FQNNGV. V was shortened by 3 bases and J by 1 base, with 10 bases between the two germline ends. The CDR3 extends over 14 amino acids. In DNA form, the CDR3 reads TGTGCCAGCAGCTTGGATGGGCAATCCTACGAGCAGTACTTC. Amino acid sequence: CASSLDGQSYEQYF.

This clone was recorded once. The V and J genes are TRBV18 and TRBJ2-5; 7 positions agree with TRBD1. Looked up from germline, CDR1 is KGHSH and CDR2 is LQKENI. The CDR3 extends over 18 amino acids. The ends lost 1 base at V and 3 bases at J; junction bases unmatched: 14. DNA for the CDR3: TGTGCCAGCTCACCACTGACAGGGAGCCAGTTGGGGAAAGAGACCCAGTACTTC. It yields the protein CASSPLTGSQLGKETQYF.

The chain recombines TRBV9 with TRBJ2-7, with D possibly TRBD1 on 5 matching bases. Trimming pared 0 bases from V and 0 bases from J, leaving 7 bases between. Germline-derived CDR1 and CDR2 are SGDLS and YYNGEE. CDR3 size: 14 residues. The DNA for the CDR3 is TGTGCCAGCAGCGTAGGACAGAGCTCCTACGAGCAGTACTTC. Translating it yields CASSVGQSSYEQYF.

This chain connects TRBV15 to TRBJ2-7, with 12 bases identical to TRBD2. The trim removed 1 base at V and 2 bases at J, leaving 6 bases unmatched. Germline assignment: CDR1 LNHNV and CDR2 YYDKDF (reference sequence). This CDR3 has 17 residues. CDR3: CATSRGLTSGGTYEQYF. Here the CDR3 DNA reads TGTGCCACCAGCAGAGGATTGACTAGCGGGGGAACCTACGAGCAGTACTTC.

The chain is built from TRBV19 and TRBJ1-5; D is unclear. The germline gives CDR1 LNHDA, CDR2 SQIVND (reference sequence). The CDR3 is 15 residues long. With 5 bases removed from V and 10 bases from J, the gap between germline ends came to 21 bases. The CDR3 DNA follows: TGTGCCAGTAGTGCCAATGACGGGAACCGGGAACCCCAGCATTTT. Translation: CASSANDGNREPQHF.

CDR3 in DNA: TGCGCCAGCAGTAGCCAGGCCCGGGGATACTACGAGCAGTACTTC. The encoded protein is CASSSQARGYYEQYF. V gene TRBV4-3 combines with J gene TRBJ2-7; D is possibly TRBD2 (5 bases). Per germline, CDR1 LGHNA and CDR2 YSLEER. CDR3 length: 15 amino acids. V was pared by 6 bases and J by 3 bases, with 18 bases between.

Written as DNA, the CDR3 is TGTGCCAGCAGCGGAACAGGGGGACACGAGCAGTACTTC. Translation: CASSGTGGHEQYF. The gene calls are TRBV9 and TRBJ2-7; 8 nucleotides line up with TRBD1. J gave up 5 bases and V 3 bases, and 4 bases lay outside the gene matches. The germline V gene encodes CDR1 SGDLS and CDR2 YYNGEE. The CDR3 totals 13 residues.

This clone appeared a single time. The J gene is TRBJ2-2, the V gene TRBV11-3, with 7 bases aligning to TRBD1. CDR1 SGHNT and CDR2 YENEEA come from the germline V gene. This CDR3 has 14 residues. V was clipped by 8 bases and J by 0 bases; unmatched bases: 3. CDR3 in DNA: TGTGCCAGCGGGGGACAGACGAACACCGGGGAGCTGTTTTTT. This gives the protein CASGGQTNTGELFF. Based on the CDR3 plus reference TRBV11-3 and TRBJ2-2, the full variable domain is EAGVVQSPRYKIIEKKQPVAFWCNPISGHNTLYWYLQNLGQGPELLIRYENEEAVDDSQLPKDRFSAERLKGVDSTLKIQPAELGDSAVYLCASGGQTNTGELFFGEGSRLTVL.

J is TRBJ1-5 and V is TRBV6-2 or TRBV6-3, with unresolved D. V was clipped by 0 bases and J by 5 bases, with 8 bases between them. The CDR3 runs to 14 residues. Looked up from germline, CDR1 is MNHEY and CDR2 is SVGEGT. The CDR3 DNA reads as TGTGCCAGCAGTTACTCAGGTCGGGATCAGCCCCAGCATTTT. Translation gives CASSYSGRDQPQHF.

CDR3 DNA sequence: TGCGCCAGCAGCTTGGAGGCACCTTCCGGTGGGACTAGCACAGATACGCAGTATTTT. This translates into CASSLEAPSGGTSTDTQYF. The chain joins TRBV5-1 to TRBJ2-3; D is possibly TRBD2 (6 bases). The CDR3 is made up of 19 amino acids. CDR1 and CDR2 from the germline V gene are SGHRS and YFSETQ. Trimming cost V 0 bases and J 0 bases, with 20 bases left between them.

The rearrangement uses TRBV14 and TRBJ2-1; D possibly corresponds to TRBD2 (6 bases). This CDR3 is 13 amino acids long. V gave up 3 bases and J gave up 12 bases, with 15 bases separating them. The germline V gene has CDR1 SGHDN and CDR2 FVKESK. The CDR3 loop is CASSQVAVSGQFF. As DNA, the CDR3 is TGTGCCAGCAGCCAGGTAGCGGTCTCAGGGCAGTTCTTC.

This clone showed up just a few times. The chain links TRBV11-3 to TRBJ2-2, with 8 bases identical to TRBD2. The V gene end was trimmed by 0 bases and the J gene end by 0 bases; junction bases not matched to a gene: 6. The CDR3 spans 18 residues. Per germline, CDR1 SGHNT and CDR2 YENEEA. The CDR3 loop is CASSLDRLAGTNTGELFF. CDR3 nucleotide sequence: TGTGCCAGCAGCTTAGATCGGCTAGCGGGCACGAACACCGGGGAGCTGTTTTTT.

The J gene is TRBJ1-5, the V gene TRBV19; 10 nucleotides align to TRBD1. Germline lookup yields CDR1 LNHDA and CDR2 SQIVND (reference sequence). V lost 5 bases, J lost 6 bases, and 7 bases stayed unmatched. This CDR3 is 15 amino acids long. The CDR3 spells CASSPGTGAGQPQHF. The CDR3 DNA follows: TGTGCCAGTAGTCCCGGGACAGGGGCAGGTCAGCCCCAGCATTTT.

V is TRBV4-3 and J is TRBJ2-7, with D unresolved. The germline V gene encodes CDR1 LGHNA and CDR2 YSLEER. V was clipped by 0 bases and J by 2 bases, with 11 bases between them. CDR3 length equals 15 residues. As DNA, the CDR3 is TGCGCCAGCAGCCAAGATTGGAGCATTACCTACGAGCAGTACTTC. Translation gives CASSQDWSITYEQYF.

The chain employs TRBV28 and TRBJ2-5; 13 bases agree with TRBD2. With 5 bases clipped from V and 4 bases from J, the junction kept 4 bases outside the gene matches. Looked up from germline, CDR1 is MDHEN and CDR2 is SYDVKM. The CDR3 has 15 amino acids. CDR3 sequence reads: CASSDRTSGRETQYF. The CDR3 DNA reads TGTGCCAGCAGTGATCGGACTAGCGGGAGAGAGACCCAGTACTTC.

This chain links TRBV9 with TRBJ2-1; 7 bases fit TRBD2. Per germline, CDR1 SGDLS and CDR2 YYNGEE. The length of the CDR3 is 15 residues. V dropped 3 bases and J dropped 7; count of bases not matched to a gene: 10. CDR3: CASSAGGDFLNEQFF. CDR3 in DNA: TGTGCCAGCAGCGCTGGGGGGGACTTCCTAAATGAGCAGTTCTTC.

This clone showed up just once. V usage is TRBV28 and J usage is TRBJ2-7; D is possibly TRBD2 (5 bases). Trimming removed 11 bases from V and 2 bases from J, with 16 bases in between. Germline V gene data show CDR1 as MDHEN and CDR2 as SYDVKM. The CDR3 is 13 residues long. The CDR3 region is CAAGGPIPYEQYF. In DNA, the CDR3 is TGTGCCGCAGGCGGGCCCATACCCTACGAGCAGTACTTC.

In DNA, the CDR3 is TGTGCCAGCAGGATCGGACTCAACACTGAAGCTTTCTTT. Encoded protein: CASRIGLNTEAFF. The genes are TRBV2 and TRBJ1-1, with unresolved D. There are 13 residues in the CDR3. CDR1 and CDR2 from the germline V gene are SNHLY and FYNNEI. Trimming pared 6 bases from V and 2 bases from J, leaving 10 bases between.

The V call is TRBV11-2, the J call TRBJ1-5; TRBD1 agrees at 10 bases. With V trimmed by 5 bases and J by 9 bases, 1 base remained unmatched. There are 12 residues in the CDR3. Germline loops: CDR1 SGHAT, CDR2 FQNNGV. The CDR3 DNA reads TGTGCCAGCAGCCGGGACAGGGGGCCCCAGCATTTT. It encodes CASSRDRGPQHF.